This is a list of T cell receptor beta chains from one sample in a study of cytomegalovirus exposure and HLA in healthy donors. Only in-frame clones appear in the TCRdb table, and some are missing; sequencing was by immunoSEQ multiplex PCR. There are over 200,000 clones in the sample; approximately 82% occur only once, and 4.5% to 6% lies in the top ten. The sample comprised PBMCs. These receptor sequences come from a woman younger than 30 in good health and CMV-seronegative. CDR3s include the opening cysteine and the closing phenylalanine or tryptophan. Each record gives: J gene, clone size, V gene, D gene, CDR3 DNA, CDR3 protein. A D gene is named only where the DNA matches it firmly. A row's size may be missing; if present it is once, few, many or a size class.

j_call: TRBJ1-2
clone_size: NA
v_call: TRBV6-5
d_call: NA
cdr3_nt: TGTGCCAGCAGTTACTCGGCTGAGAGGGGCTACACCTTC
cdr3_aa: CASSYSAERGYTF

j_call: TRBJ1-1
clone_size: once
v_call: TRBV5-4
d_call: NA
cdr3_nt: TGTGCCAGCAGCCCCCGGGGGGCCAACCTGAACACTGAAGCTTTCTTT
cdr3_aa: CASSPRGANLNTEAFF

j_call: TRBJ2-1
clone_size: few
v_call: TRBV5-1
d_call: TRBD2
cdr3_nt: TGCGCCAGCAGCGCGACTAGCGGGGGGCACAATGAGCAGTTCTTC
cdr3_aa: CASSATSGGHNEQFF

j_call: TRBJ2-7
clone_size: NA
v_call: TRBV5-1
d_call: NA
cdr3_nt: TGCGCCAGCAGCTCCGACACTGCGGAGGGTGAGTCCGAGCAGTACTTC
cdr3_aa: CASSSDTAEGESEQYF

j_call: TRBJ2-7
clone_size: NA
v_call: TRBV9
d_call: NA
cdr3_nt: TGTGCCAGCAGCCCCTTCCCAGGGACCTACGAGCAGTACTTC
cdr3_aa: CASSPFPGTYEQYF

j_call: TRBJ1-5
clone_size: NA
v_call: TRBV23-1
d_call: NA
cdr3_nt: TGCGCCAGCAGTCCCACCCGGCCGACCGGGGGTCAGCCCCAGCATTTT
cdr3_aa: CASSPTRPTGGQPQHF

j_call: TRBJ2-2
clone_size: NA
v_call: TRBV5-1
d_call: NA
cdr3_nt: TGCGCCAGCAGCTACTACGGGAGTAACACCGGGGAGCTGTTTTTT
cdr3_aa: CASSYYGSNTGELFF

j_call: TRBJ1-2
clone_size: NA
v_call: TRBV4-2
d_call: TRBD1
cdr3_nt: TGTGCCAGCAGCCTGCCCACCGGGACAGGCTCTCATGGCTACACCTTC
cdr3_aa: CASSLPTGTGSHGYTF

j_call: TRBJ1-3
clone_size: NA
v_call: TRBV28
d_call: NA
cdr3_nt: TGTGCCAGCAGTTTATGGTGGGGGACATCTGGAAACACCATATATTTT
cdr3_aa: CASSLWWGTSGNTIYF

j_call: TRBJ1-5
clone_size: NA
v_call: TRBV30
d_call: NA
cdr3_nt: TGTGCCTGGAGTAGGGGCACGGGCAATCAGCCCCAGCATTTT
cdr3_aa: CAWSRGTGNQPQHF

j_call: TRBJ1-2
clone_size: NA
v_call: TRBV11-1
d_call: NA
cdr3_nt: TGTGCCAGCAGCTTCGGGCAGGGGAGAGGAGGCTACACCTTC
cdr3_aa: CASSFGQGRGGYTF

j_call: TRBJ1-5
clone_size: NA
v_call: TRBV2
d_call: NA
cdr3_nt: TGTGCCAGCAGCAGACTCAATAGCAATCAGCCCCAGCATTTT
cdr3_aa: CASSRLNSNQPQHF

j_call: TRBJ2-1
clone_size: once
v_call: TRBV28
d_call: TRBD2
cdr3_nt: TGTGCCAGCAGTTTATCCGGGACTAGGACCTACAATGAGCAGTTCTTC
cdr3_aa: CASSLSGTRTYNEQFF

j_call: TRBJ1-2
clone_size: once
v_call: TRBV28
d_call: NA
cdr3_nt: TGTGCCAGCAGCGACCACTCAGGGACCAACTATGGCTACACCTTC
cdr3_aa: CASSDHSGTNYGYTF

j_call: TRBJ2-3
clone_size: NA
v_call: TRBV28
d_call: TRBD1
cdr3_nt: TGTGCCAGCAGAAGCCCCGGGACAGGGGGCAATACGCAGTATTTT
cdr3_aa: CASRSPGTGGNTQYF

j_call: TRBJ2-7
clone_size: NA
v_call: TRBV27
d_call: NA
cdr3_nt: TGTGCCAGCAGTCCCGGGGTTTCCTACGAGCAGTACTTC
cdr3_aa: CASSPGVSYEQYF

j_call: TRBJ1-2
clone_size: NA
v_call: TRBV9
d_call: NA
cdr3_nt: TGTGCCAGCAGCGGAGGGGATAACTATGGCTACACCTTC
cdr3_aa: CASSGGDNYGYTF

j_call: TRBJ1-2
clone_size: once
v_call: TRBV5-5
d_call: NA
cdr3_nt: TGTGCCAGCAGCTCGTCAGGGTATGCGGATGGCTACACCTTC
cdr3_aa: CASSSSGYADGYTF

j_call: TRBJ1-3
clone_size: once
v_call: TRBV27
d_call: NA
cdr3_nt: TGTGCCAGCAGCACCGGGACTCATGGAAACACCATATATTTT
cdr3_aa: CASSTGTHGNTIYF

j_call: TRBJ1-4
clone_size: once
v_call: TRBV27
d_call: NA
cdr3_nt: TGTGCCAGCAGTTTATTCGGGGCAACTAATGAAAAACTGTTTTTT
cdr3_aa: CASSLFGATNEKLFF

j_call: TRBJ1-5
clone_size: NA
v_call: TRBV7-8
d_call: NA
cdr3_nt: TGTGCCAGCAGCCTCCTGGGGTCGGGGGATAGCAATCAGCCCCAGCATTTT
cdr3_aa: CASSLLGSGDSNQPQHF

j_call: TRBJ1-2
clone_size: NA
v_call: TRBV30
d_call: NA
cdr3_nt: TGTGCCTGGACCCCAACACCAGGGAACTATGGCTACACCTTC
cdr3_aa: CAWTPTPGNYGYTF

j_call: TRBJ2-1
clone_size: NA
v_call: TRBV4-1
d_call: NA
cdr3_nt: TGCGCCAGCAGCCTCCCTACCCAGGGTGTCTATGAGCAGTTCTTC
cdr3_aa: CASSLPTQGVYEQFF

j_call: TRBJ2-7
clone_size: NA
v_call: TRBV4-2
d_call: NA
cdr3_nt: TGTGCCAGCAGCCAAGATTATCCAGGGGTTTCTTACGAGCAGTACTTC
cdr3_aa: CASSQDYPGVSYEQYF

j_call: TRBJ2-1
clone_size: NA
v_call: TRBV5-1
d_call: NA
cdr3_nt: TGCGCCAGCAGTACAGGGATGAATGAGCAGTTCTTC
cdr3_aa: CASSTGMNEQFF

j_call: TRBJ2-7
clone_size: NA
v_call: TRBV19
d_call: NA
cdr3_nt: TGTGCCAGTAGTGCTGTTTACGACCGCGAGCAGTACTTC
cdr3_aa: CASSAVYDREQYF

j_call: TRBJ1-5
clone_size: NA
v_call: TRBV4-1
d_call: TRBD1
cdr3_nt: TGCGCCAGCAGCCAGGGGGACAGAAGTAATCAGCCCCAGCATTTT
cdr3_aa: CASSQGDRSNQPQHF

j_call: TRBJ2-1
clone_size: NA
v_call: TRBV27
d_call: NA
cdr3_nt: TGTGCCAGCAGTTTATCCCCCAGCGCTAGCTCCTACAATGAGCAGTTCTTC
cdr3_aa: CASSLSPSASSYNEQFF

j_call: TRBJ1-1
clone_size: NA
v_call: TRBV18
d_call: NA
cdr3_nt: TGTGCCAGCTCAAAGCAGCCACCGAACACTGAAGCTTTCTTT
cdr3_aa: CASSKQPPNTEAFF

j_call: TRBJ2-5
clone_size: once
v_call: TRBV5-1
d_call: TRBD1
cdr3_nt: TGCGCCAGCAGCTCGACAGGGCCCCAAGAGACCCAGTACTTC
cdr3_aa: CASSSTGPQETQYF

j_call: TRBJ1-3
clone_size: NA
v_call: TRBV11-2
d_call: NA
cdr3_nt: TGTGCCAGCAGCTTAGACCCAGCCTCGCCTGGAAACACCATATATTTT
cdr3_aa: CASSLDPASPGNTIYF

j_call: TRBJ1-1
clone_size: NA
v_call: TRBV5-1
d_call: NA
cdr3_nt: TGCGCCAGCTCCCTCCTTCCAGGAAGCTACACTGAAGCTTTCTTT
cdr3_aa: CASSLLPGSYTEAFF